Included here is one T cell receptor (beta chain) sequence, with context. The antigen is unknown. CDR1 and CDR2 from the germline V gene are KGHSH and LQKENI. This CDR3 has 14 residues. The V segment lost 6 bases and the J segment 5 bases; nucleotides outside the gene matches: 10. A v3.0 immunoSEQ assay was performed at survey level. Assay used: immunoSEQ multiplex PCR; TCRdb lists only in-frame clones, some missing. The sample lists almost 30,000 clones, around 89% occurring once. HIV-positive participants all received treatment in the United States. This specimen comes from a study of long-term antiretroviral therapy in people with HIV. The study's findings and limits: Blood was collected between about 2003 and 2017, possibly under older ART regimens. Clones with expansion before ART led the repertoire at all time points. Compared with controls, HIV repertoires showed narrower CDR3 length ranges.

This chain links TRBV18 with TRBJ2-7, with 7 positions matching TRBD1. The input for sequencing was unsorted PBMCs, taken 3.2 years before starting antiretroviral therapy. The TCR sequence derives from a man aged 50 or older with HIV. The CDR3 sequence: CASSPNRGRHEQYF. CDR3 in DNA: TGTGCCAGCTCCCCAAACAGGGGTCGACACGAGCAGTACTTC.